The clone carrying this T cell receptor beta chain was seen repeatedly, ten times or more. Its antigen is undetermined. Relative to the germline gene, one junction end is altered; a read error may explain this. CDR3 size: 14 residues. CDR1 and CDR2 from the germline V gene are DFQATT and SNEGSKA (reference sequence). It was with unique molecular identifiers that the TCRbeta library was prepared. TCRdb ran MiXCR on the PCR reads and lists one entry per CDR3 protein. Found here are roughly 670,000 distinct CDR3 sequences, over 10% of them singletons; the top ten hold roughly 0.84%. The entry originates in a study of T-cell reconstitution after alpha-beta-depleted transplantation in children. Study-level points and caveats: Expanded graft clones, several hundred of them, were reportedly the source of alpha-beta T cells about two months after transplant. The authors attributed T-cell counts and diversity one year after transplant mostly to newly produced T cells.

The receptor was isolated from a girl aged 2 to 9 with congenital amegakaryocytic thrombocytopenia, due to receive a stem cell transplant. V and J are TRBV20-1 and TRBJ1-6; the D gene is possibly TRBD1 (6 bases). Sequencing was performed on PBMCs, taken before TCRalphabeta/CD19-depleted stem cell transplant. CDR3 sequence reads: CSAAGHSFNSPLHF. DNA of the CDR3: TGCAGTGCCGCGGGACACTCCTTTAATTCACCCCTCCACTTT.